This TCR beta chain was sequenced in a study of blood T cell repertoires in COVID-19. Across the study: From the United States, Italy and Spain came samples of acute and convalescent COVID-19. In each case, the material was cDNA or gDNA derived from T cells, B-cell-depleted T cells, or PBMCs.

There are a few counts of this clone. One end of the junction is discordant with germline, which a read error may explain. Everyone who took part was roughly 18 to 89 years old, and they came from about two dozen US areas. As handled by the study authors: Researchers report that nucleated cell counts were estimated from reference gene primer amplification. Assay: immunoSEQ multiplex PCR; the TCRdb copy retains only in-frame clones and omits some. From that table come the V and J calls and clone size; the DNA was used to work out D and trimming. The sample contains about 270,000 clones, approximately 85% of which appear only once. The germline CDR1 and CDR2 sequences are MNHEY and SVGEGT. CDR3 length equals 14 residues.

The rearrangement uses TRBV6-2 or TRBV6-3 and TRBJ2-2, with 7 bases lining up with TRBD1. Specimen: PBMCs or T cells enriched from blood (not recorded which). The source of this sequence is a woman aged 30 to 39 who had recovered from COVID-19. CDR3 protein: CASSRGQNAGELFF. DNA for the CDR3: TGTGCCAGCAGCCGGGGACAGAACGCCGGGGAGCTGTTTTTT.